This T cell receptor beta chain was found in a study of graft-versus-host responses after intestinal transplantation. Measured with immunoSEQ multiplex PCR; TCRdb has only the in-frame clones, and not every one. The sample holds tens of thousands of clones, around 80% seen once. As to this clone: Its target is not known.

Graft specimens yielded both intraepithelial and lamina propria lymphocytes. Study-level results: Early post-transplant HvG declines were associated with peak circulating GvH clone levels.

V dropped 3 bases and J dropped 10 bases, with 17 bases sitting between them. This CDR3 spans 14 amino acids. Germline lookup yields CDR1 SGHNT and CDR2 YYREEE (reference sequence). The sequence was collected from a human patient who received an intestinal transplant, so some T cells may come from the graft donor. Sequencing was performed on ileum tissue, taken 98 days after intestinal transplantation. The J gene is TRBJ2-1, the V gene TRBV5-4, with D hard to call. CDR3 in amino acids: CASSWVPLGEEQFF. The CDR3 bases are TGTGCCAGCAGCTGGGTCCCCCTGGGCGAAGAGCAGTTCTTC.